This T cell receptor beta chain was recorded in a study of CDR3 diversity in severe acne. TCRdb called the PCR reads again in MiXCR, with one record for every CDR3 protein. The table shows more than 85,000 distinct CDR3 sequences, with approximately 49% occurring only once. CDR3 length: 13 residues. Trimming took off 4 bases at V and 2 bases at J, with 10 bases between the two ends. The V gene's germline CDR1 is SQVTM and CDR2 ANQGSEA. What was sequenced was blood. The J gene is TRBJ2-3, the V gene TRBV29-1; D may correspond to TRBD1 or TRBD2 (5 bases each). The TCR originated in a male donor with severe acne vulgaris. CDR3 nucleotides: TGCAGCGTTGGGGGACCACTCACAGATACGCAGTATTTT. Translating it yields CSVGGPLTDTQYF.